This T cell receptor (beta chain) originates from a study of blood T cell repertoires in COVID-19. Looking at the study overall: Specimens from acute and convalescent COVID-19 originated in the United States, Italy and Spain. Nucleic acid was either cDNA or gDNA, and it came from T cells, B-cell-depleted T cells, or PBMCs.

V lost 4 bases, J lost 1 base, and 10 bases lay in between. CDR1 and CDR2 (germline): SGHVS, FQNEAQ. The CDR3 extends over 14 amino acids. In the original processing: Amplification of reference gene primers was used by the study to estimate nucleated cell counts. Sequencing was performed with immunoSEQ multiplex PCR; in TCRdb, only in-frame clones are kept and a portion is missing. Clone size and V and J calls were adopted from that table, with D and trimming inferred from the DNA. Of more than 110,000 clones listed, about 87% are singletons. The chain uses TRBV7-8 and TRBJ2-5, with D perhaps matching TRBD2 (6 bases). The sequence came from a woman aged 40 to 49 with acute or convalescent COVID-19. Sample: peripheral blood. The CDR3 loop is CASSSWEAQETQYF. The CDR3 DNA sequence: TGTGCCAGCAGCTCATGGGAGGCCCAAGAGACCCAGTACTTC.